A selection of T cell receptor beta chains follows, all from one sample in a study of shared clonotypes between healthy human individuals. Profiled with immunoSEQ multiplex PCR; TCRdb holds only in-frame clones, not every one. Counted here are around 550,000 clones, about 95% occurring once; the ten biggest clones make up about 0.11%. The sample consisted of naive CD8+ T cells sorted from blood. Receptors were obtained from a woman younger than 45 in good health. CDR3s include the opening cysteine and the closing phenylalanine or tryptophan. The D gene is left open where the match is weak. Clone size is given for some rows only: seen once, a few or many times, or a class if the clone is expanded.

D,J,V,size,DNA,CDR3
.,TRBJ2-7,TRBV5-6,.,TGTGCCAGCAGCCTCGGTCGGGCCTACGAGCAGTACTTC,CASSLGRAYEQYF
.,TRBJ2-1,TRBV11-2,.,TGTGCCAGCAGCTTGTACGGACTCTCCTACAATGAGCAGTTCTTC,CASSLYGLSYNEQFF
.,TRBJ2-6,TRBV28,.,TGTGCCAGCAGTTTGACGAGCTCTGGGGCCAACGTCCTGACTTTC,CASSLTSSGANVLTF
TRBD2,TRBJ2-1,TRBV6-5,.,TGTGCCAGCAGTTACGCTAGCGGGAGGGGCAATGAGCAGTTCTTC,CASSYASGRGNEQFF
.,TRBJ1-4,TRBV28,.,TGTGCCAGCAGTTTAGGGAATGAAAAACTGTTTTTT,CASSLGNEKLFF
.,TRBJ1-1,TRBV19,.,TGTGCCAGCGAACAGGGTTGGGGAACTGAAGCTTTCTTT,CASEQGWGTEAFF
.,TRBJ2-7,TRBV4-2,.,TGTGCCAGCAGCCAAGTAGCAACGTCGGGAGCTACCTACGAGCAGTACTTC,CASSQVATSGATYEQYF
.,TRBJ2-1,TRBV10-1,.,TGCGCCAGCAGTAACTACAATGAGCAGTTCTTC,CASSNYNEQFF
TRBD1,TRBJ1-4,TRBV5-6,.,TGTGCCAGCAGCTTGGCAGGGGGTGTGAAAGAAAAACTGTTTTTT,CASSLAGGVKEKLFF
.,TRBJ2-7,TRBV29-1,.,TGCAGCGTTTACTACAGGGAAGGGATCTACGAGCAGTACTTC,CSVYYREGIYEQYF
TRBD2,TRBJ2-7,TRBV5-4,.,TGTGCCAGCAGCTTAGGGGCGGGAGGAGGCGGCAAGTACTTC,CASSLGAGGGGKYF
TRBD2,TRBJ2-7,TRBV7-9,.,TGTGCCAGCAGCTTAACTAGCGGGAGAGGTTTCTACGAGCAGTACTTC,CASSLTSGRGFYEQYF
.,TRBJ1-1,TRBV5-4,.,TGTGCCAGCAGCTTCTCCGTGGGGCCTGAAGCTTTCTTT,CASSFSVGPEAFF
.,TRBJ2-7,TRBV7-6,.,TGTGCCAGCAGCTTAGGGACCGCTAGCTCCTACGAGCAGTACTTC,CASSLGTASSYEQYF
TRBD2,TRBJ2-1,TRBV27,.,TGTGCCAGCAGTTTATACCCCCCCCCTAGCGGGAGGGCCTTCGATGAGCAGTTCTTC,CASSLYPPPSGRAFDEQFF
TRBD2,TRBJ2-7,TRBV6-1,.,TGTGCCAGCAGTGACGATGAAGGACTAGCGGGATTACACGAGCAGTACTTC,CASSDDEGLAGLHEQYF
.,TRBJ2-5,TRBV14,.,TGTGCCAGCAGCCAACAAGAGACCCAGTACTTC,CASSQQETQYF
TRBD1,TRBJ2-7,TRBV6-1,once,TGTGCCAGCAGTTGGGGACAGATAATCTCCTACGAGCAGTACTTC,CASSWGQIISYEQYF
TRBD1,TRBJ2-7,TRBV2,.,TGTGCCAGCAGAGGGACAGGGGGGCCCGTAGAAAAGTACTTC,CASRGTGGPVEKYF
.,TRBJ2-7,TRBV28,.,TGTGCCAGCAGCAGTTTGGAGGCGGGGACACCGTCCTACGAGCAGTACTTC,CASSSLEAGTPSYEQYF
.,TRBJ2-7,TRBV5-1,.,TGCGCCAGCAGCTTGGAACAGGGAGGCCCCTACGAGCAGTACTTC,CASSLEQGGPYEQYF
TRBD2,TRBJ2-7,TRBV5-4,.,TGTGCCAGCAGCTGGGGGGCTGGAGCGGGAGGCCCAGACTACGAGCAGTACTTC,CASSWGAGAGGPDYEQYF
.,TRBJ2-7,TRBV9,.,TGTGCCAGCAGCGAGGGCGGGCACTCCTACGAGCAGTACTTC,CASSEGGHSYEQYF
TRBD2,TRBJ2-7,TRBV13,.,TGTGCCAGCAGCTTAGTTCGGACTAGCGGGAGTCACGAGCAGTACTTC,CASSLVRTSGSHEQYF
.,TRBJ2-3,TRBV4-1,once,TGCGCCAGCAGCCTTTCCACAGATACGCAGTATTTT,CASSLSTDTQYF
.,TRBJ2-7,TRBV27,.,TGTGCCAGCAGGGGGGGTAGCCCGGGCTACGAGCAGTACTTC,CASRGGSPGYEQYF
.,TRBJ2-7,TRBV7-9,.,TGTGCCAGCAGCTTCGAGCGGAGATACTACGAGCAGTACTTC,CASSFERRYYEQYF
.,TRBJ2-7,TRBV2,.,TGTGCCAGCAGTGAATATGGGGGAGTAGGGTTGGGCTCCGAGCAGTACTTC,CASSEYGGVGLGSEQYF
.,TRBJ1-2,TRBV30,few,TGTGCCTCCGAGAAATCAAGGAATGGCTACACCTTC,CASEKSRNGYTF
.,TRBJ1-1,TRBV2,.,TGTGCCAGCAGATCGGGGCAGGGCCCTGAAGCTTTCTTT,CASRSGQGPEAFF
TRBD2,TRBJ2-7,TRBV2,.,TGTGCCAGCAGTGAAGGGACTAGCGGGATTTACGAGCAGTACTTC,CASSEGTSGIYEQYF
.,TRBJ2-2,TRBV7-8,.,TGTGCCAGCAGCTTCATGGCCGGGGAGCTGTTTTTT,CASSFMAGELFF